This is a list of T cell receptor beta chains from one sample in a study of T cell changes during pregnancy in multiple sclerosis. This table comes from immunoSEQ multiplex PCR, and its TCRdb copy is limited to in-frame clones, with some not included. The repertoire holds around 56,000 clones, with around nine tenths as singletons. Material: peripheral blood, obtained after pregnancy. These receptors all come from a female donor with multiple sclerosis, enrolled in a pregnancy study. Each CDR3 is given with its conserved first and last residue. The order of the fields is D gene, V gene, CDR3 length, clone size, J gene, CDR3 protein, CDR3 DNA. A D gene is named only where the DNA matches it firmly. Clone size is not always given. Where it is, it says once, few, many or a class for expanded clones.

D gene: TRBD1; V gene: TRBV29-1; CDR3 length: 12; clone size: few; J gene: TRBJ1-1; CDR3 protein: CSQTGPGTEAFF; CDR3 DNA: TGCAGTCAGACAGGGCCCGGCACTGAAGCTTTCTTT
D gene: TRBD2; V gene: TRBV27; CDR3 length: 15; clone size: NA; J gene: TRBJ2-1; CDR3 protein: CASSLLSGGLNEQFF; CDR3 DNA: TGTGCCAGCAGTTTACTCAGCGGGGGGCTAAATGAGCAGTTCTTC
D gene: TRBD1; V gene: TRBV4-3; CDR3 length: 16; clone size: NA; J gene: TRBJ1-4; CDR3 protein: CASSQATGTGDEKLFF; CDR3 DNA: TGCGCCAGCAGCCAAGCCACCGGGACAGGAGATGAAAAACTGTTTTTT
D gene: TRBD2; V gene: TRBV11-2; CDR3 length: 12; clone size: NA; J gene: TRBJ2-7; CDR3 protein: CASSWGGWEQYF; CDR3 DNA: TGTGCCAGCAGCTGGGGGGGATGGGAGCAGTACTTC
D gene: TRBD2; V gene: TRBV7-6; CDR3 length: 16; clone size: NA; J gene: TRBJ2-5; CDR3 protein: CASSLTSGGYQETQYF; CDR3 DNA: TGTGCCAGCAGCCTAACTAGCGGGGGGTACCAAGAGACCCAGTACTTC
D gene: TRBD2; V gene: TRBV11-2; CDR3 length: 17; clone size: NA; J gene: TRBJ2-3; CDR3 protein: CASSLAFGGRDTDTQYF; CDR3 DNA: TGTGCCAGCAGCTTAGCATTTGGGGGGAGGGACACAGATACGCAGTATTTT
D gene: TRBD1; V gene: TRBV7-3; CDR3 length: 15; clone size: NA; J gene: TRBJ2-5; CDR3 protein: CASSLWRTGMETQYF; CDR3 DNA: TGTGCCAGCAGCTTATGGAGGACAGGGATGGAGACCCAGTACTTC
D gene: TRBD1; V gene: TRBV28; CDR3 length: 18; clone size: NA; J gene: TRBJ2-4; CDR3 protein: CASTRSGTGFMAKNIQYF; CDR3 DNA: TGTGCCAGCACACGATCCGGGACAGGGTTTATGGCCAAAAACATTCAGTACTTC
D gene: TRBD1; V gene: TRBV2; CDR3 length: 12; clone size: NA; J gene: TRBJ2-5; CDR3 protein: CANSDRAKTQYF; CDR3 DNA: TGTGCCAACTCCGACAGGGCGAAGACCCAGTACTTC
D gene: TRBD1; V gene: TRBV5-6; CDR3 length: 14; clone size: NA; J gene: TRBJ2-5; CDR3 protein: CASSWQQGQETQYF; CDR3 DNA: TGTGCCAGCAGCTGGCAACAGGGGCAAGAGACCCAGTACTTC